This TCR beta chain was documented in a study of Graves' ophthalmopathy and Graves' hyperthyroidism. The study amplified TCR beta CDR3 regions using RNA transcripts. First-round RT-PCR used HTBI primers; second-round multiplex PCR followed. TCRdb re-analysed the multiplex PCR reads in MiXCR, keeping a single row per CDR3 protein. This sample yields 500,000 to 800,000 distinct CDR3 sequences, of which about two fifths are seen a single time; under 3.5% belongs to the top ten. Per germline, CDR1 MNHEY and CDR2 SVGEGT. V was trimmed by 4 bases and J by 8 bases, leaving 8 bases between them. The CDR3 contains 11 residues.

Sequenced: peripheral blood. V usage is TRBV6-2 or TRBV6-3 and J usage is TRBJ1-1, with D unclear. This receptor was taken from an adult man with Graves' ophthalmopathy. The CDR3: CASSWGLEAFF. The CDR3 region has the DNA TGTGCCAGCAGTTGGGGTTTAGAAGCTTTCTTT.